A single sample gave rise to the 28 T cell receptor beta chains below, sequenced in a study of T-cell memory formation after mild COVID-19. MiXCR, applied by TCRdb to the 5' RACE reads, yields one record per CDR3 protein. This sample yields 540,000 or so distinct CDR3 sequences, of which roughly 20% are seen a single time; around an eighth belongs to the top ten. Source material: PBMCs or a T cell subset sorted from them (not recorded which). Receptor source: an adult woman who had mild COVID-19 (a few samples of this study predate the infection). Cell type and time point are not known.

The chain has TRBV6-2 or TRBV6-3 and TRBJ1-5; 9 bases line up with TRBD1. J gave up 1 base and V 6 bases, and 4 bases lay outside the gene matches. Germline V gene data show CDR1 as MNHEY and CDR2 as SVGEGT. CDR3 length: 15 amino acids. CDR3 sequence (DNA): TGTGCCAGCAGCAGAGGACAGGGGAGCAATCAGCCCCAGCATTTT. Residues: CASSRGQGSNQPQHF.

The CDR3 nucleotides read TGTGCCAGCAGTGACCAAGGGAGCAATCAGCCCCAGCATTTT. Translated, it gives CASSDQGSNQPQHF. This chain uses TRBV12-3 or TRBV12-4 with TRBJ1-5; no clear D. With 5 bases removed from V and 1 base from J, the gap between germline ends came to 9 bases. The CDR3 spans 14 residues.

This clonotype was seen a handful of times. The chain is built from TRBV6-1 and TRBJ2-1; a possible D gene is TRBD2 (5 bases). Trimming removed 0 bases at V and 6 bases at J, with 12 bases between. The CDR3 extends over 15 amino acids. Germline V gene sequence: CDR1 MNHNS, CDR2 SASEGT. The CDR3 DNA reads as TGTGCCAGCAGTGAAGCTCCGGGGTTGCGCAATGAGCAGTTCTTC. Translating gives CASSEAPGLRNEQFF.

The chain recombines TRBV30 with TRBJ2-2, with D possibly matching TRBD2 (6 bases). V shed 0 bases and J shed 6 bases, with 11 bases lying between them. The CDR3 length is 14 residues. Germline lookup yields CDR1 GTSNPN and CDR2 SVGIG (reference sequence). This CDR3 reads CAWSVIWGAGELFF. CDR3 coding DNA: TGTGCCTGGAGTGTAATCTGGGGGGCCGGGGAGCTGTTTTTT.

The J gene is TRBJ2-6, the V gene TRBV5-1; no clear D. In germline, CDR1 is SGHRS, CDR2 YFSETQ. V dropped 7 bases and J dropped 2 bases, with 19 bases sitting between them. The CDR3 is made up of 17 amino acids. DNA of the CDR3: TGCGCCAGCTCCCAGAGAGGTGCATCCCCTGGGGCCAACGTCCTGACTTTC. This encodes CASSQRGASPGANVLTF.

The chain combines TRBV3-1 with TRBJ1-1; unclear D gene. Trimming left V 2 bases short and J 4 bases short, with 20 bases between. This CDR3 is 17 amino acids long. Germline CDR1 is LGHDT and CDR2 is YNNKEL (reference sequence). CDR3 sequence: CASSQSLRTYTSTEAFF. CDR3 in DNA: TGTGCCAGCAGCCAATCTCTCCGCACCTACACAAGCACTGAAGCTTTCTTT.

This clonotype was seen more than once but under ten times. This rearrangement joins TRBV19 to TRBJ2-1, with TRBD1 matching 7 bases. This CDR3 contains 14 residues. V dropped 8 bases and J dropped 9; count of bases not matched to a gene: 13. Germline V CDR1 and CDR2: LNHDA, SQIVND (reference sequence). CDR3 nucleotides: TGTGCCAGTGCTAAAACCCGGGACAGCGGTGAGCAGTTCTTC. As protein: CASAKTRDSGEQFF. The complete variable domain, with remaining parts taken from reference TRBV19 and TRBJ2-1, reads DGGITQSPKYLFRKEGQNVTLSCEQNLNHDAMYWYRQDPGQGLRLIYYSQIVNDFQKGDIAEGYSVSREKKESFPLTVTSAQKNPTAFYLCASAKTRDSGEQFFGPGTRLTVL.

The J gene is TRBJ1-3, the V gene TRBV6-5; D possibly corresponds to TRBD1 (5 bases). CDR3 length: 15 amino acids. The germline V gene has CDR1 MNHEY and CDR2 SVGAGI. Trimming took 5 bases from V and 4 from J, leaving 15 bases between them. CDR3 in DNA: TGTGCCAGCAGTGCGCCAGGGATAATCGGAAACACCATATATTTT. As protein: CASSAPGIIGNTIYF.

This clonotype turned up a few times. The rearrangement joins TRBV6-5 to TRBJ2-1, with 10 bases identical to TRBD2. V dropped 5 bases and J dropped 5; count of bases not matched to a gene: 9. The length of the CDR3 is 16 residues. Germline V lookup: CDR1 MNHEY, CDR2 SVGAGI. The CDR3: CASSPRTSGSHNEQFF. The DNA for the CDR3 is TGTGCCAGCAGTCCAAGGACTAGCGGATCTCACAATGAGCAGTTCTTC.

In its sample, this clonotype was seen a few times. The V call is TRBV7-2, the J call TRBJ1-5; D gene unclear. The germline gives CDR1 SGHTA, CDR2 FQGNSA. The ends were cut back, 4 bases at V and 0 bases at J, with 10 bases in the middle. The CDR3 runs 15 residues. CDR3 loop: CASSSQINSNQPQHF. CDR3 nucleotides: TGTGCCAGCAGCTCCCAGATAAATAGCAATCAGCCCCAGCATTTT.

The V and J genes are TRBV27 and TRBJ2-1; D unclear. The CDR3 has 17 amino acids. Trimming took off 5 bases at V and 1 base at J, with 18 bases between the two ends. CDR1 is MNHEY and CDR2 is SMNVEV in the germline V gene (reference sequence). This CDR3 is CASSNLPNSRSYNEQFF. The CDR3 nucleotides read TGTGCCAGCAGTAATTTGCCGAACTCCCGATCCTACAATGAGCAGTTCTTC.

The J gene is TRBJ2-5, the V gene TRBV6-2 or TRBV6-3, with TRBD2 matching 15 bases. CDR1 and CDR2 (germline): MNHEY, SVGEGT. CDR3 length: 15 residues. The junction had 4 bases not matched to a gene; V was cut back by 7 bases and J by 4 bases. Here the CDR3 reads CASTSGLAGGETQYF. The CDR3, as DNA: TGTGCCAGCACTTCGGGACTAGCGGGAGGAGAGACCCAGTACTTC.

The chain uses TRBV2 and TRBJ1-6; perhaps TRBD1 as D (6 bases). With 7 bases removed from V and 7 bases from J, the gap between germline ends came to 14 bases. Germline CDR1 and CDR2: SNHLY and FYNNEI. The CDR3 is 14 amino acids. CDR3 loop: CASTEDSLNSPLHF. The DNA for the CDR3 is TGTGCCAGCACGGAGGACAGCCTAAATTCACCCCTCCACTTT.

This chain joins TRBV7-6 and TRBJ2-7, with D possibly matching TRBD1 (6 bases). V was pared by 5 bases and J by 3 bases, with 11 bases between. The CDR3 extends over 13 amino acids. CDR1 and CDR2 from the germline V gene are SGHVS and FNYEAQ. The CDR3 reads CASSRTEDYEQYF. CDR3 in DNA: TGTGCCAGCAGCCGGACAGAAGACTACGAGCAGTACTTC. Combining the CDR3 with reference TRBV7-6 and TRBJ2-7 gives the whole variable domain GAGVSQSPRYKVTKRGQDVALRCDPISGHVSLYWYRQALGQGPEFLTYFNYEAQQDKSGLPNDRFSAERPEGSISTLTIQRTEQRDSAMYRCASSRTEDYEQYFGPGTRLTVT.

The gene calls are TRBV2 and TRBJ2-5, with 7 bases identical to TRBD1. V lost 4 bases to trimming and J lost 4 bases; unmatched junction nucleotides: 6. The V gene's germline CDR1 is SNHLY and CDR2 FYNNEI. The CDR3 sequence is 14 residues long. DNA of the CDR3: TGTGCCAGCAGTGGGGACAGCTGGGCAGAGACCCAGTACTTC. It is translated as CASSGDSWAETQYF.

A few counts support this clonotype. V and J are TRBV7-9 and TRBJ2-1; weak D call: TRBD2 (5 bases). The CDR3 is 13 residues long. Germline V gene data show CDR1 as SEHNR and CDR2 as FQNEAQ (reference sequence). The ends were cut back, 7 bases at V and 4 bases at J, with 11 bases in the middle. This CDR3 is CASNAREYNEQFF. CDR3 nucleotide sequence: TGTGCCAGCAATGCCCGGGAATACAATGAGCAGTTCTTC.

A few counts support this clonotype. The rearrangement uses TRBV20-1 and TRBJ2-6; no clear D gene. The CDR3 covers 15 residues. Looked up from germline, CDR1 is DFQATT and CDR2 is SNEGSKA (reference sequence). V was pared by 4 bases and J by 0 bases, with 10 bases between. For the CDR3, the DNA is TGCAGTGCTACTCTGCTTAGCTCTGGGGCCAACGTCCTGACTTTC. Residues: CSATLLSSGANVLTF.

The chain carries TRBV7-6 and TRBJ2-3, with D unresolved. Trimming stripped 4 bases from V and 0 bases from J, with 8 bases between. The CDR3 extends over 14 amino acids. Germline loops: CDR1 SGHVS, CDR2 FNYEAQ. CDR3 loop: CASSSMGSTDTQYF. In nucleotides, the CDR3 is TGTGCCAGCAGCTCGATGGGAAGCACAGATACGCAGTATTTT.

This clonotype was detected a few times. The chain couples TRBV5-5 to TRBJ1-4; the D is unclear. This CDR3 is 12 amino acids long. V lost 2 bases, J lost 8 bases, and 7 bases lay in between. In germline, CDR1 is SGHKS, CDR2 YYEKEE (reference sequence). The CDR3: CASSLADEKLFF. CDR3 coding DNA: TGTGCCAGCAGCTTAGCGGACGAAAAACTGTTTTTT.

The CDR3 protein is CASSTTTYSNQPQHF. Written as DNA, the CDR3 is TGTGCCAGTAGTACAACAACTTATAGCAATCAGCCCCAGCATTTT. V usage is TRBV19 and J usage is TRBJ1-5; D gene unclear. Germline values: CDR1 LNHDA, CDR2 SQIVND (reference sequence). V shed 4 bases and J shed 0 bases, with 10 bases lying between them. This CDR3 region has 15 residues.

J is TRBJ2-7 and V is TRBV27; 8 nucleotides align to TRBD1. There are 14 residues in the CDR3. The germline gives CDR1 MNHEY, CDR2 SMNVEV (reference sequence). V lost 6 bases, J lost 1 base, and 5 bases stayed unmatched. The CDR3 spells CASRRGQGSYEQYF. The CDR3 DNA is TGTGCCAGCAGACGCGGACAGGGATCCTACGAGCAGTACTTC.

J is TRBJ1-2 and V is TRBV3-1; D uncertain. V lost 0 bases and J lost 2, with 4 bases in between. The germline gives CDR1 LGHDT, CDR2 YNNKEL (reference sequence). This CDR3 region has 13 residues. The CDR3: CASSQDLNYGYTF. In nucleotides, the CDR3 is TGTGCCAGCAGCCAAGACCTCAACTATGGCTACACCTTC.

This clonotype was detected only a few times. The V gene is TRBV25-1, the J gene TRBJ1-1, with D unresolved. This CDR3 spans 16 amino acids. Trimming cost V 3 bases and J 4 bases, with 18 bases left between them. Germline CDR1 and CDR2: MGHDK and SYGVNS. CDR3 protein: CASSDVAATRGTEAFF. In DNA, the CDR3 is TGTGCCAGCAGTGATGTGGCAGCAACCCGGGGCACTGAAGCTTTCTTT.

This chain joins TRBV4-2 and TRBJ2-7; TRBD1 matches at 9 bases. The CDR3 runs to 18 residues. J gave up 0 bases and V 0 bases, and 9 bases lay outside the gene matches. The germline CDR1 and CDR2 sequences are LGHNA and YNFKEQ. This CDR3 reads CASSQEGTGTLSSYEQYF. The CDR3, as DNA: TGTGCCAGCAGCCAAGAGGGGACAGGGACCCTTAGCTCCTACGAGCAGTACTTC.

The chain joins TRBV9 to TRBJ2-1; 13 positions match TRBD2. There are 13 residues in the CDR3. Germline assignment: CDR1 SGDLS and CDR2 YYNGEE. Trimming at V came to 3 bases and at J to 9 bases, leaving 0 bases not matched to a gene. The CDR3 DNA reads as TGTGCCAGCAGCGGACTAGCGGGAGGTGAGCAGTTCTTC. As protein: CASSGLAGGEQFF.

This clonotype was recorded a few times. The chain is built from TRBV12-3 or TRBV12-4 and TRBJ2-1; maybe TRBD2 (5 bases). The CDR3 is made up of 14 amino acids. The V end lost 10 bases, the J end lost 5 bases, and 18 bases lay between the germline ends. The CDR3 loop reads CAINERFSDNEQFF. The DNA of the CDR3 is TGTGCCATCAATGAGCGGTTCAGTGACAATGAGCAGTTCTTC.

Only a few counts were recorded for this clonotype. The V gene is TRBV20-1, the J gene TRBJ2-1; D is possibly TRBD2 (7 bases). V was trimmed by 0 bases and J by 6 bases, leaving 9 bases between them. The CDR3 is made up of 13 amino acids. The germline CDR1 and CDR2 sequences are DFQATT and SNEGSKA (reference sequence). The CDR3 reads CSARERGGNEQFF. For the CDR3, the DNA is TGCAGTGCTAGAGAAAGGGGGGGCAATGAGCAGTTCTTC.

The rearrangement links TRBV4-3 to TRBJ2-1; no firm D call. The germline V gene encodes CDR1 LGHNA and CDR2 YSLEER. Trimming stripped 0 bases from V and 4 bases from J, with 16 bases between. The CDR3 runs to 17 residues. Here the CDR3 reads CASSQDFWSVGYNEQFF. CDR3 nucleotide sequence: TGCGCCAGCAGCCAAGATTTCTGGTCGGTGGGATACAATGAGCAGTTCTTC.